A single sample is the source of the 21 T cell receptor beta chains below, sequenced in a study of T-cell memory formation after mild COVID-19. MiXCR, applied by TCRdb to the 5' RACE reads, yields one record per CDR3 protein. The table lists more than 300,000 distinct CDR3 sequences, roughly an eighth of them singletons, with 22% in the top ten. Sequencing was done on a sample of PBMCs or a T cell subset sorted from them (not recorded which). The receptor set was obtained from a man aged 18 to 30 who had mild COVID-19 (a few samples of this study predate the infection). Cell type and time point are not known.

This clonotype was observed a handful of times. The chain joins TRBV18 to TRBJ1-4; possibly TRBD1 for D (5 bases). Trimming pared 3 bases from V and 8 bases from J, leaving 10 bases between. This CDR3 is 13 amino acids long. Germline assignment: CDR1 KGHSH and CDR2 LQKENI. This chain's CDR3 is CASSPGGSEKLFF. The CDR3 DNA reads as TGTGCCAGCTCACCGGGGGGTTCGGAAAAACTGTTTTTT. Based on the CDR3 plus reference TRBV18 and TRBJ1-4, the full variable domain is NAGVMQNPRHLVRRRGQEARLRCSPMKGHSHVYWYRQLPEEGLKFMVYLQKENIIDESGMPKERFSAEFPKEGPSILRIQQVVRGDSAAYFCASSPGGSEKLFFGSGTQLSVL.

This clonotype was seen a few times. The chain has TRBV5-4 and TRBJ1-2; no clear D gene. CDR1 is SGHNT, CDR2 YYREEE, per germline (reference sequence). This CDR3 is 11 amino acids long. V was clipped by 3 bases and J by 2 bases, with 2 bases between them. The CDR3 DNA reads as TGTGCCAGCAGCTACAACTATGGCTACACCTTC. Protein sequence: CASSYNYGYTF.

This clonotype has only a few counts. The rearrangement links TRBV10-3 to TRBJ2-3; D may be TRBD2 (5 bases). The CDR3 consists of 11 residues. Germline CDR1 is ENHRY and CDR2 is SYGVKD. In DNA, the CDR3 is TGTGCTACGCGGGGCACAGATACGCAGTATTTT. Translated: CATRGTDTQYF.

This chain uses TRBV7-6 with TRBJ1-6; the D gene is possibly TRBD1 (6 bases). Trimming took 3 bases from V and 6 from J, leaving 6 bases between them. This CDR3 has 13 residues. Per the germline V gene, CDR1 is SGHVS and CDR2 is FNYEAQ. CDR3 nucleotides: TGTGCCAGCAGCTTGGACAGTAATTCACCCCTCCACTTT. Its protein product is CASSLDSNSPLHF.

A few counts support this clonotype. The rearrangement uses TRBV10-3 and TRBJ1-6; the D gene is possibly TRBD1 (5 bases). Per germline, CDR1 ENHRY and CDR2 SYGVKD. Trimming took 3 bases from V and 9 from J, leaving 12 bases between them. This CDR3 spans 14 amino acids. CDR3 protein: CAISDKGMGSPLHF. The CDR3 DNA reads as TGTGCCATCAGTGATAAGGGGATGGGTTCACCCCTCCACTTT.

V usage is TRBV5-1 and J usage is TRBJ2-5; 7 nucleotides line up with TRBD1. CDR3 length equals 16 residues. J lost 4 bases, V lost 4 bases, and 13 bases had no gene match. Germline V gene lookup returns CDR1 SGHRS and CDR2 YFSETQ. The CDR3 coding sequence is TGCGCCAGCAGCCCTCTAGCCGGGACAGCTGGAGAGACCCAGTACTTC. Residues: CASSPLAGTAGETQYF.

There are a few counts of this clonotype. This chain joins TRBV12-3 or TRBV12-4 and TRBJ2-4; 8 bases line up with TRBD1. The CDR3 consists of 16 residues. The junction had 8 bases not matched to a gene; V was cut back by 6 bases and J by 1 base. The DNA for the CDR3 is TGTGCCAGCAGCCGCTCAGGGGGCTCGGCCAAAAACATTCAGTACTTC. This gives the protein CASSRSGGSAKNIQYF.

A word on this clonotype: The junction differs from germline at one of its ends, possibly a read error. The chain carries TRBV4-1 and TRBJ2-7; maybe TRBD1 (5 bases). The CDR3 sequence is 15 residues long. Germline assignment: CDR1 MGHRA and CDR2 YSYEKL. The CDR3 bases are TGCGCCAGCAGCCAAAATCCAGACAGCTCCGACGAGCAGTACTTC. Residues: CASSQNPDSSDEQYF.

V is TRBV4-3 and J is TRBJ1-3; D uncertain. CDR1 and CDR2 from the germline V gene are LGHNA and YSLEER. The CDR3 spans 15 residues. Trimming shortened V by 0 bases and J by 4 bases, and 10 bases separated the two germline ends. Written as DNA, the CDR3 is TGCGCCAGCAGCCAAGATGCGACACGAGGAAACACCATATATTTT. Encoded protein: CASSQDATRGNTIYF.

V usage is TRBV7-2 and J usage is TRBJ2-1, with 8 bases matching TRBD2. The germline CDR1 and CDR2 sequences are SGHTA and FQGNSA. V was clipped by 1 base and J by 5 bases; unmatched bases: 7. The CDR3 is made up of 16 amino acids. CDR3 residues: CASSLVVLAGNNEQFF. In DNA form, the CDR3 reads TGTGCCAGCAGCTTAGTAGTGTTAGCGGGGAACAATGAGCAGTTCTTC.

This clonotype was recorded a few times. The gene calls are TRBV20-1 and TRBJ1-6; unclear D gene. Trimming shortened V by 3 bases and J by 3 bases, and 9 bases separated the two germline ends. Looked up from germline, CDR1 is DFQATT and CDR2 is SNEGSKA (reference sequence). The CDR3 spans 14 residues. CDR3: CSARVGDYNSPLHF. The CDR3 DNA is TGCAGTGCTAGGGTAGGAGACTATAATTCACCCCTCCACTTT.

In this sample, this clonotype turned up many times. The rearrangement uses TRBV7-2 and TRBJ2-1, with 9 bases fitting TRBD2. There are 15 residues in the CDR3. The V gene end was trimmed by 0 bases and the J gene end by 9 bases; junction bases not matched to a gene: 6. Germline loops: CDR1 SGHTA, CDR2 FQGNSA. The CDR3 protein is CASSLASGGRGEQFF. In DNA, the CDR3 is TGTGCCAGCAGCTTAGCTAGCGGGGGCAGGGGTGAGCAGTTCTTC.

J is TRBJ2-7 and V is TRBV20-1, with 7 bases lining up with TRBD2. The CDR3 totals 13 residues. After removal of 0 bases from V and 6 bases from J, the junction contained 5 bases not matched to a gene. CDR1 is DFQATT, CDR2 SNEGSKA, per germline (reference sequence). CDR3 nucleotides: TGCAGTGCTAGAGACGGGGGGAAATCCGAGCAGTACGTC. It is translated as CSARDGGKSEQYV.

At least ten counts were recorded for this clonotype. This chain links TRBV4-1 with TRBJ1-1; unclear D gene. The CDR3 is 15 amino acids. Between the trimmed V and J ends, which lost 1 base and 3 bases, there was a span of 12 bases. Germline V gives CDR1 MGHRA, CDR2 YSYEKL. The CDR3 sequence is CASSQALRPDTEAFF. As DNA, the CDR3 is TGCGCCAGCAGCCAAGCCTTACGGCCAGACACTGAAGCTTTCTTT.

At least ten counts were recorded for this clonotype. The CDR3 sequence: CASSIPGRMNTEAFF. CDR3 coding DNA: TGCGCCAGCTCCATTCCGGGGCGAATGAACACTGAAGCTTTCTTT. The chain couples TRBV5-1 to TRBJ1-1; D is perhaps TRBD1 (5 bases). This CDR3 has 15 residues. The V gene lost 7 bases and the J gene lost 0 bases, with 16 bases spanning the gap. Germline assignment: CDR1 SGHRS and CDR2 YFSETQ.

Here the CDR3 DNA reads TGCGCCAGCAGCTTCCGGGACAGGGCGTCCGTATCCTATGGCTACACCTTC. Translated: CASSFRDRASVSYGYTF. The chain couples TRBV5-1 to TRBJ1-2, with 9 positions matching TRBD1. The junction had 12 bases not matched to a gene; V was cut back by 2 bases and J by 4 bases. The CDR3 length is 17 residues. CDR1 is SGHRS, CDR2 YFSETQ, per germline.

This clonotype was detected ten times or more. The chain links TRBV5-1 to TRBJ2-1; D gene uncertain. Between the trimmed V and J ends, which lost 0 bases and 4 bases, there was a span of 5 bases. Germline loops: CDR1 SGHRS, CDR2 YFSETQ. There are 13 residues in the CDR3. CDR3 nucleotide sequence: TGCGCCAGCAGCTTGGACGGGTACAATGAGCAGTTCTTC. This codes for CASSLDGYNEQFF.

This clonotype was seen more than once but under ten times. The V and J genes are TRBV6-5 and TRBJ2-2, with D possibly matching TRBD2 (6 bases). The CDR3 runs 16 residues. Germline V lookup: CDR1 MNHEY, CDR2 SVGAGI. With 6 bases removed from V and 5 bases from J, the gap between germline ends came to 19 bases. CDR3 loop: CASRHRVDAGTGELFF. The CDR3, as DNA: TGTGCCAGCAGGCACCGGGTGGATGCGGGGACCGGGGAGCTGTTTTTT.

V is TRBV5-5 and J is TRBJ2-1; 9 bases fit TRBD1. The CDR3 loop spans 16 amino acids. V shed 5 bases, J shed 3 bases, and the junction held 9 bases outside the gene matches. CDR1 is SGHKS and CDR2 is YYEKEE in the germline V gene (reference sequence). The CDR3 is CASSHWDRELYNEQFF. The CDR3 nucleotides read TGTGCCAGCAGTCACTGGGACAGGGAGCTCTACAATGAGCAGTTCTTC.

This clonotype was picked up a small number of times. V usage is TRBV10-1 and J usage is TRBJ2-3; TRBD2 matches at 8 bases. Germline CDR1 is WNHNN and CDR2 is SYGVQD (reference sequence). V shed 6 bases, J shed 4 bases, and the junction held 9 bases outside the gene matches. The CDR3 covers 15 residues. CDR3: CASRRGSGASDTQYF. The CDR3 DNA follows: TGCGCCAGCAGAAGGGGTAGCGGGGCTTCAGATACGCAGTATTTT.

The rearrangement uses TRBV6-2 or TRBV6-3 and TRBJ1-5; 7 nucleotides match TRBD1. In germline, CDR1 is MNHEY, CDR2 SVGEGT. This CDR3 region has 12 residues. Germline trimming cut 5 bases from V and 5 bases from J; bases unmatched to any gene: 0. The CDR3 bases are TGTGCCAGCAGTGACAGGGATCAGCCCCAGCATTTT. This translates into CASSDRDQPQHF.